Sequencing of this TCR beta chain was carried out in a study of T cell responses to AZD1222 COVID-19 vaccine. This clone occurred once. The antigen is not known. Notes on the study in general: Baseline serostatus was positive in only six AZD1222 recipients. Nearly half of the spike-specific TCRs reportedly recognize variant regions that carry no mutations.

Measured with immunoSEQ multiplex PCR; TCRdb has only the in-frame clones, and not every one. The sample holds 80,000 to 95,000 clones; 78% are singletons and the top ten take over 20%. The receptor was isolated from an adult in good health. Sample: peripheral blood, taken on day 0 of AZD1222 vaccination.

Here the CDR3 DNA reads TGTGCCAGTAGTAAAATGACAACGATAGGCCATAACTATGGCTACACCTTC. It specifies CASSKMTTIGHNYGYTF. The chain joins TRBV19 to TRBJ1-2, with D unresolved. This CDR3 comprises 17 residues. Trimming removed 4 bases at V and 1 base at J, with 19 bases between. Germline V gives CDR1 LNHDA, CDR2 SQIVND (reference sequence).